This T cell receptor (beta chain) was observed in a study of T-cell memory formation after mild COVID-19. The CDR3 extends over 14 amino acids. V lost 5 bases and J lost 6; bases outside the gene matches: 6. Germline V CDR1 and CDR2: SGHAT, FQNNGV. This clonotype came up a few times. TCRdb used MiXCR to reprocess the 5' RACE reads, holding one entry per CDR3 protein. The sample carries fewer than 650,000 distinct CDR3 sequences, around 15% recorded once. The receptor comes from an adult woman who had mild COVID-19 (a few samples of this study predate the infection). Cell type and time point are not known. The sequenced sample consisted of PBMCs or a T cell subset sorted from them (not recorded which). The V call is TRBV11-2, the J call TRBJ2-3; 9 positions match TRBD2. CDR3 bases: TGTGCCAGCAGCCCGCCGGCGGGAGGGGATACGCAGTATTTT. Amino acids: CASSPPAGGDTQYF.